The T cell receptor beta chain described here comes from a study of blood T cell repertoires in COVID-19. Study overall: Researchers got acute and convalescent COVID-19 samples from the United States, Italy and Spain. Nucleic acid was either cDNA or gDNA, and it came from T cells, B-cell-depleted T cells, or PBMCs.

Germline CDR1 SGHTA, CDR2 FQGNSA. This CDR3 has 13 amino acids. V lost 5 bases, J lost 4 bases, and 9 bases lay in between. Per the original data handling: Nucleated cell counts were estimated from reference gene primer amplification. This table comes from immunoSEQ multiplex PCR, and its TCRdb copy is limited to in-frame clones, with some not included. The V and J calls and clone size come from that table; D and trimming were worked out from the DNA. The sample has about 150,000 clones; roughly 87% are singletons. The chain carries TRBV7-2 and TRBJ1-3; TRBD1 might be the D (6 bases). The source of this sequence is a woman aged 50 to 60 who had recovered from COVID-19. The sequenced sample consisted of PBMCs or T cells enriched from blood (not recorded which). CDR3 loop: CASSADRGNTIYF. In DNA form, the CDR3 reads TGTGCCAGCAGCGCGGACAGAGGAAACACCATATATTTT.